These 30 T cell receptor beta chains originate from one sample sequenced in a study of control samples from healthy donors and cancer patients. Some clones are missing from TCRdb's copy, which holds only in-frame ones; the method was immunoSEQ multiplex PCR. The data show roughly 120,000 clones, approximately 90% seen once. The material sequenced was blood. These TCRs come from a woman in her seventies in good health.

V gene TRBV6-2 or TRBV6-3 combines with J gene TRBJ2-5, with 10 bases lining up with TRBD1. Per germline, CDR1 MNHEY and CDR2 SVGEGT. After removal of 2 bases from V and 6 bases from J, the junction contained 6 bases not matched to a gene. This CDR3 contains 15 residues. Written as DNA, the CDR3 is TGTGCCAGCAGTTACCTTGGGACAGGGGAAAAGACCCAGTACTTC. This gives the protein CASSYLGTGEKTQYF.

This clone was seen once. The rearrangement joins TRBV3-1 (or the pseudogene TRBV3-2) to TRBJ2-1, with 8 bases identical to TRBD2. The CDR3 sequence is 16 residues long. Germline-derived CDR1 and CDR2 are LGHDT and YNNKEL (reference sequence). V lost 0 bases and J lost 6; bases outside the gene matches: 7. CDR3 DNA: TGTGCCAGCAGCCAAGATAGGCGCGGGGGGCCCAATGAGCAGTTCTTC. Protein product: CASSQDRRGGPNEQFF.

This clone was counted only a few times. This chain uses TRBV7-8 with TRBJ2-3; D unresolved. Trimming removed 4 bases from V and 5 bases from J, with 7 bases in between. The CDR3 loop spans 12 amino acids. Germline V gene sequence: CDR1 SGHVS, CDR2 FQNEAQ. DNA of the CDR3: TGTGCCAGCAGCTCCCCAAGAGATACGCAGTATTTT. Its protein is CASSSPRDTQYF.

The chain recombines TRBV27 with TRBJ1-4, with 12 bases lining up with TRBD1. Germline CDR1 and CDR2: MNHEY and SMNVEV (reference sequence). This CDR3 is built from 15 residues. Trimming took 5 bases from V and 10 from J; bases not matched to a gene: 8. CDR3 coding DNA: TGTGCCAGCAGTCCCTGGGACAGGGGGCCAGGAAAACTGTTTTTT. Protein sequence: CASSPWDRGPGKLFF. The variable domain in full, completed from reference TRBV27 and TRBJ1-4, reads EAQVTQNPRYLITVTGKKLTVTCSQNMNHEYMSWYRQDPGLGLRQIYYSMNVEVTDKGDVPEGYKVSRKEKRNFPLILESPSPNQTSLYFCASSPWDRGPGKLFFGSGTQLSVL.

This chain connects TRBV9 to TRBJ2-1, with 9 nucleotides matching TRBD1. The CDR3 covers 16 residues. V lost 4 bases, J lost 2 bases, and 7 bases stayed unmatched. Germline CDR1 reads SGDLS; CDR2 reads YYNGEE. CDR3 amino acids: CASSPPGQGTYNEQFF. The DNA for the CDR3 is TGTGCCAGCAGCCCCCCGGGACAGGGCACCTACAATGAGCAGTTCTTC.

The chain employs TRBV7-3 and TRBJ2-3; a weak D match, TRBD1 (5 bases). CDR3 size: 14 residues. CDR1 and CDR2 (germline): SGHTA, FQGTGA. V shed 5 bases and J shed 6 bases, with 15 bases lying between them. The CDR3 sequence: CASSKGVRGDTQYF. CDR3 nucleotides: TGTGCCAGCAGCAAAGGAGTTAGGGGCGATACGCAGTATTTT.

This clone was detected once. The rearrangement links TRBV29-1 to TRBJ2-5; TRBD1 or TRBD2 may be the D gene (5 bases each). Deletions cut 5 bases from V and 4 bases from J, with 11 bases between. The CDR3 length is 12 residues. Germline values: CDR1 SQVTM, CDR2 ANQGSEA. The CDR3 loop is CSVQGRGETQYF. The CDR3, as DNA: TGCAGCGTTCAGGGTCGGGGAGAGACCCAGTACTTC.

The chain uses TRBV5-5 and TRBJ2-1; 12 bases are a match to TRBD2. Germline CDR1 reads SGHKS; CDR2 reads YYEKEE (reference sequence). There are 14 residues in the CDR3. V lost 5 bases and J lost 10; bases outside the gene matches: 7. CDR3 DNA sequence: TGTGCCAGCAGAAGGACTAGCGGGACAAACGAGCAGTTCTTC. Its translation: CASRRTSGTNEQFF.

This clone was seen once. The V gene is TRBV10-2, the J gene TRBJ2-7; either TRBD1 or TRBD2 may fit D (5 bases each). The germline V and J ends were trimmed by 6 bases and 3 bases, with 12 bases remaining between them. Germline-derived CDR1 and CDR2 are WSHSY and SAAADI. There are 13 residues in the CDR3. The CDR3 DNA reads TGCGCCAGCAGAGAGGGGCCGCGCTACGAGCAGTACTTC. Its translation is CASREGPRYEQYF.

The rearrangement links TRBV12-3 or TRBV12-4 to TRBJ2-3; D not certain. V lost 5 bases, J lost 0 bases, and 3 bases lay in between. CDR3 length equals 12 residues. The CDR3 reads CASSLSTDTQYF. CDR3 DNA: TGTGCCAGCAGTCTGAGCACAGATACGCAGTATTTT.

This sequence joins TRBV7-5 and TRBJ1-1; TRBD1, the table's D call, was not compared with the DNA. TRBV7-5 is a recognized pseudogene. The CDR3 covers 15 residues. CDR3 nucleotides: TGTGCCAGAAGCATTATCCGGGACATAAACACTGAAGCTTTCTTT. Its protein is CARSIIRDINTEAFF.

The rearrangement uses TRBV6-2 or TRBV6-3 and TRBJ1-2, with D possibly being TRBD1 (6 bases). In germline, CDR1 is MNHEY, CDR2 SVGEGT. Trimming took 6 bases from V and 4 from J, leaving 15 bases between them. The CDR3 loop spans 14 amino acids. The CDR3 DNA reads as TGTGCCAGCAGCCAACAGGGTTTGCGCTATGGCTACACCTTC. Protein product: CASSQQGLRYGYTF.

This clone was recorded only once. The chain has TRBV9 and TRBJ2-7, with 8 bases fitting TRBD1. CDR3 length: 15 amino acids. V shed 0 bases, J shed 3 bases, and the junction held 5 bases outside the gene matches. Germline CDR1 reads SGDLS; CDR2 reads YYNGEE. The CDR3 bases are TGTGCCAGCAGCGTAGCTACCGGGACAGGCTACGAGCAGTACTTC. Its translation: CASSVATGTGYEQYF.

V and J are TRBV6-1 and TRBJ2-5, with 9 bases fitting TRBD2. V gave up 1 base and J gave up 2 bases; unmatched junction bases: 5. Germline loops: CDR1 MNHNS, CDR2 SASEGT. The CDR3 extends over 16 amino acids. The CDR3 DNA is TGTGCCAGCAGTGAAGAAGGGACTAGCCCTCAAGAGACCCAGTACTTC. This codes for CASSEEGTSPQETQYF.

The CDR3 nucleotides read TGTGCCAGCAGTGTAGAACAGGGGAGTGGCTACACCTTC. It translates to CASSVEQGSGYTF. V is TRBV2 and J is TRBJ1-2, with 7 bases fitting TRBD1. In germline, CDR1 is SNHLY, CDR2 FYNNEI. The CDR3 totals 13 residues. J was trimmed by 7 bases and V by 4 bases; bases with no gene match: 6.

This chain uses TRBV19 with TRBJ2-3; TRBD2 matches at 9 bases. The CDR3 runs 13 residues. The V gene end was trimmed by 6 bases and the J gene end by 5 bases; junction bases not matched to a gene: 3. In germline, CDR1 is LNHDA, CDR2 SQIVND (reference sequence). The chain's CDR3 is CASRRGGGDTQYF. The CDR3 DNA sequence: TGTGCCAGTAGGCGCGGGGGGGGAGATACGCAGTATTTT. The full variable domain, in which reference TRBV19 and TRBJ2-3 provide the parts outside the CDR3, is DGGITQSPKYLFRKEGQNVTLSCEQNLNHDAMYWYRQDPGQGLRLIYYSQIVNDFQKGDIAEGYSVSREKKESFPLTVTSAQKNPTAFYLCASRRGGGDTQYFGPGTRLTVL.

The table lists this clone with a count of one. J is TRBJ2-7 and V is TRBV5-1, with TRBD1 matching over 7 bases. The CDR3 contains 12 residues. Per germline, CDR1 SGHRS and CDR2 YFSETQ. J lost 6 bases, V lost 4 bases, and 4 bases had no gene match. CDR3 region: CASSPTGAEQYF. The CDR3 region has the DNA TGCGCCAGCAGCCCCACAGGGGCCGAGCAGTACTTC.

This clone has only a few counts. This chain joins TRBV7-2 and TRBJ1-3, with D maybe TRBD1 (5 bases). This CDR3 is built from 16 residues. The germline CDR1 and CDR2 sequences are SGHTA and FQGNSA. The ends were cut back, 5 bases at V and 0 bases at J, with 14 bases in the middle. CDR3 protein: CASSPSQGVSGNTIYF. The CDR3 DNA reads as TGTGCCAGCAGCCCAAGTCAGGGAGTCTCTGGAAACACCATATATTTT.

This chain links TRBV12-3 or TRBV12-4 with TRBJ2-2, with 7 bases aligning to TRBD1. The CDR3 loop spans 12 amino acids. With 7 bases clipped from V and 15 bases from J, the junction kept 11 bases outside the gene matches. This CDR3 reads CASTLTAQGVFF. CDR3 coding DNA: TGTGCCAGCACCTTGACGGCCCAGGGGGTGTTTTTT.

The V call is TRBV2, the J call TRBJ2-1; perhaps TRBD1 as D (5 bases). V lost 4 bases and J 6 bases, leaving 7 bases between the germline ends. Germline-derived CDR1 and CDR2 are SNHLY and FYNNEI. The CDR3 runs to 12 residues. The CDR3 sequence: CASSGQGNEQFF. The CDR3 region has the DNA TGTGCCAGCAGTGGCCAGGGCAATGAGCAGTTCTTC. The variable domain in full, with the rest retrieved from reference TRBV2 and TRBJ2-1, is EPEVTQTPSHQVTQMGQEVILRCVPISNHLYFYWYRQILGQKVEFLVSFYNNEISEKSEIFDDQFSVERPDGSNFTLKIRSTKLEDSAMYFCASSGQGNEQFFGPGTRLTVL.

V is TRBV7-2 and J is TRBJ2-5; 7 bases line up with TRBD1. The length of the CDR3 is 15 residues. Germline V CDR1 and CDR2: SGHTA, FQGNSA. J lost 5 bases, V lost 6 bases, and 12 bases had no gene match. CDR3 bases: TGTGCCAGCAGGTCCTCGCCGGGACAGTCGGAGACCCAGTACTTC. This encodes CASRSSPGQSETQYF.

The chain combines TRBV7-9 with TRBJ2-2; TRBD1 matches at 10 bases. The V gene's germline CDR1 is SEHNR and CDR2 FQNEAQ (reference sequence). The CDR3 totals 14 residues. With 11 bases clipped from V and 7 bases from J, the junction kept 10 bases outside the gene matches. The CDR3: CACPGTGVGGELFF. The DNA of the CDR3 is TGTGCCTGCCCCGGGACAGGGGTCGGCGGGGAGCTGTTTTTT.

This chain connects TRBV5-4 to TRBJ2-7, with 7 bases fitting TRBD2. Germline loops: CDR1 SGHNT, CDR2 YYREEE (reference sequence). The length of the CDR3 is 15 residues. Trimming at V came to 4 bases and at J to 3 bases, leaving 10 bases not matched to a gene. CDR3 DNA: TGTGCCAGCAGCCTAGGCGGGGGAAGGATCTACGAGCAGTACTTC. It codes for CASSLGGGRIYEQYF.

This clone was picked up one time. The chain joins TRBV6-1 to TRBJ2-7; 7 nucleotides match TRBD1. This CDR3 is 14 amino acids long. V lost 3 bases, J lost 2 bases, and 4 bases stayed unmatched. Per germline, CDR1 MNHNS and CDR2 SASEGT. The DNA for the CDR3 is TGTGCCAGCAGTGAGGGGCAGGGGGCCTACGAGCAGTACTTC. Translation: CASSEGQGAYEQYF.

The chain joins TRBV9 to TRBJ2-1; 12 bases match TRBD2. The CDR3 sequence is 17 residues long. Germline CDR1 and CDR2: SGDLS and YYNGEE. J was trimmed by 8 bases and V by 0 bases; bases with no gene match: 9. Written as DNA, the CDR3 is TGTGCCAGCAGCGTAGTTGGGGGGACTAGCGGGCTCCATGAGCAGTTCTTC. This translates into CASSVVGGTSGLHEQFF.

The CDR3 DNA sequence: TGTGCCAGCAGCCCCGGGACAGCGGAAAGCACAGATACGCAGTATTTT. This translates into CASSPGTAESTDTQYF. The chain is built from TRBV4-2 and TRBJ2-3, with 7 positions matching TRBD1. This CDR3 has 16 amino acids. Germline CDR1 LGHNA, CDR2 YNFKEQ. Trimming at V came to 4 bases and at J to 0 bases, leaving 7 bases not matched to a gene.

This clone was detected once. The chain joins TRBV6-1 to TRBJ1-5; D unclear. The CDR3 is 15 residues long. V lost 1 base, J lost 1 base, and 8 bases lay in between. The V gene's germline CDR1 is MNHNS and CDR2 SASEGT. The CDR3 reads CASSEGIHSNQPQHF. The DNA for the CDR3 is TGTGCCAGCAGTGAAGGGATCCACAGCAATCAGCCCCAGCATTTT.

This sequence joins TRBV18 and TRBJ1-5; D gene unclear. The CDR3 is 13 residues long. V gave up 2 bases and J gave up 3 bases, with 5 bases separating them. Germline CDR1 KGHSH, CDR2 LQKENI. CDR3 nucleotide sequence: TGTGCCAGCTCACCAACAGCCAATCAGCCCCAGCATTTT. Translated, it gives CASSPTANQPQHF.

For the CDR3, the DNA is TGTGCCAGCAGCCCGGACAGAAGCTCCTACGAGCAGTACTTC. Translation: CASSPDRSSYEQYF. The genes are TRBV7-3 and TRBJ2-7; TRBD1 might be the D (6 bases). Germline V gives CDR1 SGHTA, CDR2 FQGTGA. Trimming stripped 5 bases from V and 0 bases from J, with 11 bases between. The CDR3 is 14 amino acids.

The J gene is TRBJ2-3, the V gene TRBV6-6, with D perhaps matching TRBD1 or TRBD2 (5 bases each). The length of the CDR3 is 16 residues. Trimming shortened V by 6 bases and J by 1 base, and 17 bases separated the two germline ends. In germline, CDR1 is MNHNY, CDR2 SVGAGI (reference sequence). CDR3 loop: CASRQTRDPGTDTQYF. CDR3 DNA: TGTGCCAGCAGGCAGACCCGGGACCCGGGCACAGATACGCAGTATTTT.